In its sample, the clone carrying this T cell receptor (beta chain) was seen many times. Its antigen remains unknown. The sample comes from a study of CD8 T cells in ankylosing spondylitis. Points from the study as a whole: A motif in TCR beta, a set of fewer than ten highly homologous variants, appeared characteristic of ankylosing spondylitis blood. Several of the motif variants were reported before in synovial fluid and blood from reactive arthritis.

TCRdb called the 5' RACE reads again in MiXCR, with one record for every CDR3 protein. Here the sample spans around 490,000 distinct CDR3 sequences, 5.3% being singletons. The CDR3 sequence is 17 residues long. Trimming pared 0 bases from V and 0 bases from J, leaving 12 bases between. Germline V gene sequence: CDR1 SGHTA, CDR2 FQGNSA. The receptor was derived from a male donor with ankylosing spondylitis. Sequencing used blood, either unsorted or a sorted T cell fraction (not recorded which). V usage is TRBV7-2 and J usage is TRBJ2-1; no definite D call. The CDR3 DNA follows: TGTGCCAGCAGCTTAGCGCCACTCTCCGGCTCCTACAATGAGCAGTTCTTC. Translating gives CASSLAPLSGSYNEQFF.